This TCR beta chain was retrieved from a study of cytotoxic CD8 clonotypes in ibrutinib-treated CLL. Study-wide points: Sample timing was unmatched between remission and later-progressing patients; lymph nodes unstudied. Public clonotypes showed up rarely, and on treatment they shrank or held steady. The study found baseline clonality above age-matched healthy donors, tracking circulating CD8+ T-cell counts.

Only one count was recorded for this clone. Its antigen is not known. Target depth was 1 in 200,000 to 1 in 1 million T cells, about 10x per clonotype. Profiled with immunoSEQ multiplex PCR; TCRdb holds only in-frame clones, not every one. The data contain over 250,000 clones, roughly 76% of them singletons. This sequence was found in a human donor with chronic lymphocytic leukemia. Specimen: PBMCs, collected at disease progression, from a patient treated with ibrutinib.

The CDR3: CASSLISGGFQETQYF. DNA for the CDR3: TGTGCCAGCAGCTTGATTAGCGGGGGGTTCCAAGAGACCCAGTACTTC. V usage is TRBV5-6 and J usage is TRBJ2-5; 10 positions agree with TRBD2. The V gene end was trimmed by 1 base and the J gene end by 1 base; junction bases not matched to a gene: 4. The CDR3 length is 16 residues. Germline lookup yields CDR1 SGHDT and CDR2 YYEEEE.